The next 10 T cell receptor beta chains were all read from a single sample in a study of cytomegalovirus exposure and HLA in healthy donors. With 60 Vbeta and 13 Jbeta primers, the PCR was carried out. This table comes from immunoSEQ multiplex PCR, and its TCRdb copy is limited to in-frame clones, with some not included. This table has 140,000 to 150,000 clones, about 61% appearing once. What was sequenced was PBMCs. These receptors all stem from a male donor in good health and CMV-seronegative.

This chain uses TRBV10-3 with TRBJ2-3, with D perhaps matching TRBD1 (5 bases). This CDR3 spans 12 amino acids. Germline CDR1 reads ENHRY; CDR2 reads SYGVKD. V was cut by 5 bases and J by 10 bases, with 13 bases left in between. The CDR3: CAISRGREPQYF. The CDR3 region has the DNA TGTGCCATCAGTCGCGGCAGGGAACCGCAGTATTTT.

The chain uses TRBV9 and TRBJ2-3, with 9 bases matching TRBD2. The CDR3 length is 16 residues. Losses at the gene ends were 0 bases for V and 5 bases for J; bases not matched to a gene: 7. CDR1 and CDR2 from the germline V gene are SGDLS and YYNGEE. CDR3 sequence (DNA): TGTGCCAGCAGCGTAGGGGTAGCGGGGGTTGGAGATACGCAGTATTTT. Translated: CASSVGVAGVGDTQYF.

This sequence joins TRBV11-1 and TRBJ2-7; 7 nucleotides agree with TRBD1. Germline values: CDR1 SGHAT, CDR2 FQDESV (reference sequence). The junction had 8 bases not matched to a gene; V was cut back by 4 bases and J by 5 bases. The CDR3 contains 14 residues. CDR3 region: CASSSQGSGNEQYF. For the CDR3, the DNA is TGTGCCAGCAGCTCACAGGGGTCCGGGAACGAGCAGTACTTC.

This clone was detected only a few times. The CDR3 reads CASSSGIDEQFF. Here the CDR3 DNA reads TGTGCCAGCTCGTCCGGGATCGATGAGCAGTTCTTC. The chain is built from TRBV28 and TRBJ2-1; a possible D gene is TRBD2 (5 bases). Germline V CDR1 and CDR2: MDHEN, SYDVKM. V was cut by 8 bases and J by 8 bases, with 13 bases left in between. The CDR3 runs 12 residues.

The V call is TRBV18, the J call TRBJ1-1; 7 bases are a match to TRBD1. V lost 3 bases to trimming and J lost 5 bases; unmatched junction nucleotides: 9. This CDR3 region has 15 residues. CDR1 KGHSH and CDR2 LQKENI come from the germline V gene. This CDR3 is CASSPVRQGNTEAFF. The CDR3 nucleotides are TGTGCCAGCTCACCCGTTAGACAGGGAAATACTGAAGCTTTCTTT.

The CDR3 coding sequence is TGCGCCAGCAGCTTGGGACAGGGCTCGGATTCACCCCTCCACTTT. This translates into CASSLGQGSDSPLHF. The V call is TRBV5-1, the J call TRBJ1-6; 7 bases are a match to TRBD1. Germline V lookup: CDR1 SGHRS, CDR2 YFSETQ. This CDR3 contains 15 residues. V lost 0 bases to trimming and J lost 8 bases; unmatched junction nucleotides: 5.

CDR3 residues: CASSLEGRGNQPQHF. The CDR3 DNA is TGTGCCAGCAGCTTGGAGGGGAGGGGCAATCAGCCCCAGCATTTT. The chain carries TRBV5-5 and TRBJ1-5, with D perhaps TRBD1 (5 bases). Germline V CDR1 and CDR2: SGHKS, YYEKEE (reference sequence). The CDR3 is made up of 15 amino acids. Trimming took off 0 bases at V and 2 bases at J, with 9 bases between the two ends.

The genes are TRBV5-1 and TRBJ1-1; no definite D call. Trimming cost V 5 bases and J 1 base, with 9 bases left between them. CDR1 SGHRS and CDR2 YFSETQ come from the germline V gene. CDR3 length equals 13 residues. DNA for the CDR3: TGCGCCAGCAGAGGGAGCGGGAACACTGAAGCTTTCTTT. The encoded protein is CASRGSGNTEAFF.

The V and J genes are TRBV16 and TRBJ2-7, with TRBD1 identical over 11 bases. J was trimmed by 1 base and V by 4 bases; bases with no gene match: 9. The CDR3 has 17 residues. Germline V gene sequence: CDR1 KGHSY, CDR2 FQNENV. The CDR3 DNA reads TGTGCCAGCAGCCTCACCGGACAGGGGGCACGGTCCTACGAGCAGTACTTC. It translates to CASSLTGQGARSYEQYF.

This clone turned up a few times. The rearrangement uses TRBV5-1 and TRBJ1-4, with 7 positions matching TRBD1. V shed 1 base and J 8 bases; nucleotides not matched to a gene: 8. The CDR3 has 15 residues. The germline V gene encodes CDR1 SGHRS and CDR2 YFSETQ. The CDR3: CASSLIGGAGEKLFF. The CDR3 DNA is TGCGCCAGCAGCTTGATAGGGGGCGCGGGGGAAAAACTGTTTTTT. The full variable domain, completed using reference TRBV5-1 and TRBJ1-4, is KAGVTQTPRYLIKTRGQQVTLSCSPISGHRSVSWYQQTPGQGLQFLFEYFSETQRNKGNFPGRFSGRQFSNSRSEMNVSTLELGDSALYLCASSLIGGAGEKLFFGSGTQLSVL.